This entry lists 9 T cell receptor beta chains sequenced from one sample in a study of T cell responses to AZD1222 COVID-19 vaccine. The method was immunoSEQ multiplex PCR; TCRdb's version includes in-frame clones alone and lacks a portion of them. The sample consists of 150,000 to 200,000 clones, about nine tenths of them appearing once. This sample comprised peripheral blood, obtained 28 days after the second dose of the MenACWY control vaccine. Receptor source: an adult who received the MenACWY meningococcal vaccine as a control.

This sequence joins TRBV5-1 and TRBJ2-1; 10 nucleotides line up with TRBD2. The CDR3 is made up of 16 amino acids. J lost 4 bases, V lost 0 bases, and 4 bases had no gene match. In germline, CDR1 is SGHRS, CDR2 YFSETQ. Here the CDR3 DNA reads TGCGCCAGCAGCTTGGAACCTAGCGGGAGATACAATGAGCAGTTCTTC. Protein sequence: CASSLEPSGRYNEQFF.

The chain has TRBV9 and TRBJ1-2; 7 nucleotides align to TRBD1. This CDR3 has 13 amino acids. With 2 bases clipped from V and 4 bases from J, the junction kept 2 bases outside the gene matches. CDR1 and CDR2 from the germline V gene are SGDLS and YYNGEE. DNA of the CDR3: TGTGCCAGCAGCGTTGGGGACAGCTATGGCTACACCTTC. This sequence encodes CASSVGDSYGYTF.

The chain combines TRBV5-6 with TRBJ2-2, with a possible D match to TRBD2 (5 bases). Germline assignment: CDR1 SGHDT and CDR2 YYEEEE. This CDR3 comprises 16 residues. V was trimmed by 6 bases and J by 2 bases, leaving 17 bases between them. CDR3 sequence (DNA): TGTGCCAGCAACGGGATGGGCCGGACTAACACCGGGGAGCTGTTTTTT. It is translated as CASNGMGRTNTGELFF.

The chain is built from TRBV5-4 and TRBJ1-1; a weak D match, TRBD1 (6 bases). The CDR3 loop spans 12 amino acids. Germline V lookup: CDR1 SGHNT, CDR2 YYREEE (reference sequence). With 4 bases removed from V and 12 bases from J, the gap between germline ends came to 16 bases. The CDR3 is CASSRVGGPTFF. The DNA for the CDR3 is TGTGCCAGCAGCCGAGTTGGGGGGCCGACTTTCTTT.

Written as DNA, the CDR3 is TGTGCCAGCAGTCCTTGGGGCAGGGAGAAAAACACTGAAGCTTTCTTT. This sequence encodes CASSPWGREKNTEAFF. The chain links TRBV28 to TRBJ1-1; D may be TRBD1 (5 bases). Between the trimmed V and J ends, which lost 5 bases and 2 bases, there was a span of 18 bases. The CDR3 extends over 16 amino acids. Germline lookup yields CDR1 MDHEN and CDR2 SYDVKM.

The J gene is TRBJ2-7, the V gene TRBV6-5; TRBD1 agrees at 7 bases. With 3 bases clipped from V and 2 bases from J, the junction kept 7 bases outside the gene matches. CDR3 length: 15 residues. Per the germline V gene, CDR1 is MNHEY and CDR2 is SVGAGI. The DNA for the CDR3 is TGTGCCAGCAGTTATAAGACAGGGTTCACCTACGAGCAGTACTTC. This gives the protein CASSYKTGFTYEQYF.

The chain links TRBV30 to TRBJ2-7, with unresolved D. Germline V lookup: CDR1 GTSNPN, CDR2 SVGIG (reference sequence). Trimming took off 2 bases at V and 13 bases at J, with 21 bases between the two ends. The CDR3 sequence is 13 residues long. The chain's CDR3 is CAWSPNEAGAPYF. In DNA form, the CDR3 reads TGTGCCTGGAGTCCAAACGAGGCCGGAGCTCCATACTTC.

CDR3 DNA: TGTGCCAGCAACCCGACAGGGACGGGGACTGAAGCTTTCTTT. Its protein is CASNPTGTGTEAFF. The chain joins TRBV6-5 to TRBJ1-1, with 7 bases matching TRBD1. The V gene's germline CDR1 is MNHEY and CDR2 SVGAGI. Trimming cost V 7 bases and J 5 bases; bases outside gene matches: 10. The length of the CDR3 is 14 residues.

CDR3 sequence: CASSSHRGWTEAFF. The CDR3, as DNA: TGTGCCAGCAGTTCTCACAGGGGATGGACTGAAGCTTTCTTT. V usage is TRBV28 and J usage is TRBJ1-1; 7 bases fit TRBD1. This CDR3 has 14 amino acids. CDR1 is MDHEN, CDR2 SYDVKM, per germline. V was clipped by 4 bases and J by 5 bases; unmatched bases: 7.